A selection of T cell receptor beta chains follows, all from one sample in a study of T-cell memory formation after mild COVID-19. TCRdb fed the 5' RACE reads into MiXCR, producing one record per CDR3 protein. Of approximately 300,000 distinct CDR3 sequences listed, 15% to 20% were seen once; the top ten hold approximately 20%. The sequenced sample was PBMCs or a T cell subset sorted from them (not recorded which). The receptor source for this set is a man between 18 and 29 years old who had mild COVID-19 (a few samples of this study predate the infection). Cell type and time point are not known. CDR3s include the opening cysteine and the closing phenylalanine or tryptophan. Each record gives: CDR3 length, V gene, CDR3 protein.

len: 17
v_gene: TRBV7-9
CDR3aa: CASSLASGGLGQETQYF

len: 14
v_gene: TRBV5-1
CDR3aa: CASSLDENFPEAFF

len: 15
v_gene: TRBV4-3
CDR3aa: CASSRGPNQPDTQYF

len: 14
v_gene: TRBV6-6
CDR3aa: CASSSRVGAYEQYF

len: 13
v_gene: TRBV20-1
CDR3aa: CSVTTGSNQPQHF

len: 12
v_gene: TRBV15
CDR3aa: CATSRDIDTQYF

len: 15
v_gene: TRBV4-3
CDR3aa: CASSQDLLERYGYTF

len: 16
v_gene: TRBV5-4
CDR3aa: CASSPGQGEEGYEQYF

len: 12
v_gene: TRBV5-1
CDR3aa: CASTRSYNEQFF

len: 15
v_gene: TRBV7-3
CDR3aa: CASSLAGGFYNEQFF

len: 17
v_gene: TRBV18
CDR3aa: CASSPVPVSNLQETQYF

len: 14
v_gene: TRBV5-1
CDR3aa: CASSLGGPVETQYF

len: 14
v_gene: TRBV24-1
CDR3aa: CATARDPSPDTQYF

len: 13
v_gene: TRBV30
CDR3aa: CARLARDTGELFF

len: 16
v_gene: TRBV20-1
CDR3aa: CSAKTGVGATNEKLFF

len: 13
v_gene: TRBV6-1
CDR3aa: CASSVTSGGPGLF

len: 12
v_gene: TRBV7-8
CDR3aa: CASSTLRGTQYF

len: 16
v_gene: TRBV7-8
CDR3aa: CASSSGGAGHTDTQYF

len: 10
v_gene: TRBV6-2/TRBV6-3
CDR3aa: CASRGATSHF

len: 14
v_gene: TRBV5-1
CDR3aa: CASGDTGGRHEQFF

len: 13
v_gene: TRBV5-4
CDR3aa: CASSLEGVTEAFF

len: 17
v_gene: TRBV19
CDR3aa: CASTARAGGSRTGELFF

len: 12
v_gene: TRBV5-8
CDR3aa: CASRTAGGEAFF

len: 13
v_gene: TRBV7-9
CDR3aa: CASSFQTVDEAFF

len: 16
v_gene: TRBV9
CDR3aa: CASSVGITGGTDTQYF

len: 10
v_gene: TRBV29-1
CDR3aa: CSVRDSEAFF

len: 14
v_gene: TRBV18
CDR3aa: CASSTTAYPDGYTF

len: 13
v_gene: TRBV30
CDR3aa: CAWSGQGDRPQHF

len: 16
v_gene: TRBV20-1
CDR3aa: CSARDARTGSNQPQHF

len: 16
v_gene: TRBV5-1
CDR3aa: CASSFPGQPLHNEQFF

len: 16
v_gene: TRBV20-1
CDR3aa: CSAPLPGGKNTGELFF

len: 14
v_gene: TRBV29-1
CDR3aa: CSVELAGLQETQYF

len: 17
v_gene: TRBV9
CDR3aa: CASSVDPGTTLPREQFF

len: 15
v_gene: TRBV5-1
CDR3aa: CASSYGDRSNQPQHF

len: 15
v_gene: TRBV12-3/TRBV12-4
CDR3aa: CASRRQDGTGDTQYF

len: 12
v_gene: TRBV6-2/TRBV6-3
CDR3aa: CASSHGGTEAFF

len: 13
v_gene: TRBV5-1
CDR3aa: CASSLRGRGELFF

len: 18
v_gene: TRBV4-1
CDR3aa: CASSPVPTSGGTIGEQFF

len: 18
v_gene: TRBV18
CDR3aa: CASSLNSIAGSSTDTQYF

len: 16
v_gene: TRBV7-8
CDR3aa: CASSLNRGDGNQPQHF

len: 16
v_gene: TRBV4-1
CDR3aa: CASGKLQGLPEETQYF

len: 17
v_gene: TRBV7-8
CDR3aa: CASSLQVLRSYNSPLHF

len: 15
v_gene: TRBV9
CDR3aa: CASSVATMGTGELFF

len: 19
v_gene: TRBV20-1
CDR3aa: CSARDPLPRQGTQTYGYTF

len: 16
v_gene: TRBV7-2
CDR3aa: CASSFRDRGTGNTIYF

len: 11
v_gene: TRBV6-6
CDR3aa: CASSYAETQYF

len: 15
v_gene: TRBV15
CDR3aa: CATSRRDREIYGYTF